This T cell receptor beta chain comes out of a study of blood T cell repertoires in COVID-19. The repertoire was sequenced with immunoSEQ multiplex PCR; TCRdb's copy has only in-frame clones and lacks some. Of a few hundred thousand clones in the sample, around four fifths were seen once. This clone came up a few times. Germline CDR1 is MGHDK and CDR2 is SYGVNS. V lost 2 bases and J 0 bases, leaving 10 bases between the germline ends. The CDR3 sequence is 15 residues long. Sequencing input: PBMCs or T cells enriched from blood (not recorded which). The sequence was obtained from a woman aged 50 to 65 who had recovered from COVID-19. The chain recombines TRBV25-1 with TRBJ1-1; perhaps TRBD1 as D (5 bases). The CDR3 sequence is CASSERGRMNTEAFF. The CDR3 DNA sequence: TGTGCCAGCAGTGAAAGGGGCAGAATGAACACTGAAGCTTTCTTT.